These 19 T cell receptor beta chains share one sample of origin, sequenced in a study of blood T cell repertoires in COVID-19. Here immunoSEQ multiplex PCR was the method, and the copy in TCRdb shows in-frame clones only, minus some. The sample lists 150,000 to 200,000 clones, approximately 88% seen once, with 1.6% in the top ten. The sequenced sample consisted of peripheral blood. These receptors came from a woman aged 45-65 years with acute or convalescent COVID-19.

The chain recombines TRBV29-1 with TRBJ1-1, with D perhaps matching TRBD1 (6 bases). Trimming pared 6 bases from V and 4 bases from J, leaving 18 bases between. The germline gives CDR1 SQVTM, CDR2 ANQGSEA. The CDR3 is 14 residues long. CDR3 region: CSVHPGTLGTEAFF. DNA of the CDR3: TGCAGCGTCCACCCCGGGACATTGGGCACTGAAGCTTTCTTT.

CDR3 loop: CASLTGAYEQYF. The CDR3 DNA reads TGTGCCAGCCTCACAGGGGCCTACGAGCAGTACTTC. The V and J genes are TRBV11-2 and TRBJ2-7; 7 nucleotides match TRBD1. After removal of 8 bases from V and 2 bases from J, the junction contained 3 bases not matched to a gene. This CDR3 comprises 12 residues. In germline, CDR1 is SGHAT, CDR2 FQNNGV.

This clone came up once. The chain couples TRBV5-6 to TRBJ1-2; D remains unclear. Germline loops: CDR1 SGHDT, CDR2 YYEEEE. The ends were cut back, 5 bases at V and 4 bases at J, with 15 bases in the middle. The CDR3 length is 14 residues. The CDR3 is CASSGPEGIYGYTF. CDR3 coding DNA: TGTGCCAGCAGTGGGCCGGAGGGCATCTATGGCTACACCTTC.

The rearrangement uses TRBV19 and TRBJ2-1; tentatively, D is TRBD2 (6 bases). The CDR3 has 14 amino acids. Germline CDR1 LNHDA, CDR2 SQIVND (reference sequence). Trimming removed 11 bases from V and 0 bases from J, with 14 bases in between. The CDR3 sequence: CAVGGAPSYNEQFF. The CDR3 nucleotides read TGTGCCGTGGGAGGCGCACCCTCCTACAATGAGCAGTTCTTC.

The J gene is TRBJ1-2, the V gene TRBV7-2, with TRBD1 matching 8 bases. Germline CDR1 reads SGHTA; CDR2 reads FQGNSA. The CDR3 loop spans 16 amino acids. V lost 5 bases to trimming and J lost 2 bases; unmatched junction nucleotides: 10. The CDR3 nucleotides are TGTGCCAGCAGCACCAGCCCGACAGGGGTGAACTATGGCTACACCTTC. Residues: CASSTSPTGVNYGYTF.

This chain joins TRBV5-8 and TRBJ1-4, with D tentatively TRBD1 (5 bases). This CDR3 contains 17 residues. Deletions cut 4 bases from V and 10 bases from J, with 26 bases between. Germline V lookup: CDR1 SGHTS, CDR2 YDEGEE. CDR3 in DNA: TGTGCCAGCAGCCCACACACACAGACAGATATGATAGCAAAACTGTTTTTT. This translates into CASSPHTQTDMIAKLFF.

This chain uses TRBV4-2 with TRBJ2-1; 7 bases are shared with TRBD2. Looked up from germline, CDR1 is LGHNA and CDR2 is YNFKEQ. The V and J ends lost 4 bases and 6 bases, in that order; junction bases with no gene match: 6. The CDR3 is 14 residues long. The CDR3 DNA follows: TGTGCCAGCAGCCCCTACCCGGGGGGCAATGAGCAGTTCTTC. Translating gives CASSPYPGGNEQFF.

The V call is TRBV19, the J call TRBJ2-2, with D possibly being TRBD2 (6 bases). Germline V gene sequence: CDR1 LNHDA, CDR2 SQIVND (reference sequence). Trimming pared 3 bases from V and 4 bases from J, leaving 12 bases between. This CDR3 contains 15 residues. The CDR3, as DNA: TGTGCCAGTAGTATTCTCTCCGGGGGCACCGGGGAGCTGTTTTTT. Its translation: CASSILSGGTGELFF.

The rearrangement links TRBV7-9 to TRBJ1-5; D remains unclear. This CDR3 contains 14 residues. The germline V gene has CDR1 SEHNR and CDR2 FQNEAQ (reference sequence). The V end lost 5 bases, the J end lost 0 bases, and 8 bases lay between the germline ends. The DNA for the CDR3 is TGTGCCAGCAGCCGGGTTGATAGCAATCAGCCCCAGCATTTT. This gives the protein CASSRVDSNQPQHF.

In the case of this clone: A much larger clonotype is one base distant, so this may be a read error. Other DNA sequences from this sample encode an identical CDR3 as well. This chain uses TRBV27 with TRBJ2-7; tentative D call: TRBD1 (6 bases). Trimming removed 4 bases at V and 0 bases at J, with 10 bases between. The CDR3 runs to 14 residues. CDR1 and CDR2 from the germline V gene are MNHEY and SMNVEV (reference sequence). The CDR3 DNA reads as TGTGCCAGCAGTTCGACAGGCAGCTCCTACGAGCAGTACTTC. It yields the protein CASSSTGSSYEQYF.

V gene TRBV13 combines with J gene TRBJ2-7; TRBD1 matches at 7 bases. The CDR3 sequence is 18 residues long. V lost 6 bases and J lost 0; bases outside the gene matches: 17. Germline assignment: CDR1 PRHDT and CDR2 FYEKMQ (reference sequence). The DNA of the CDR3 is TGTGCCAGCAGTGTAGAGGGGGCGAGGATTACGAGCTCCTACGAGCAGTACTTC. It is translated as CASSVEGARITSSYEQYF.

CDR3 loop: CASSKTPRETQYF. DNA of the CDR3: TGTGCCAGCAGCAAAACCCCTCGGGAGACCCAGTACTTC. This rearrangement joins TRBV12-3 or TRBV12-4 to TRBJ2-5; no clear D. The CDR3 is 13 residues long. The V gene lost 6 bases and the J gene lost 5 bases, with 13 bases spanning the gap.

The count of this clone is one. The chain is built from TRBV27 and TRBJ2-3; 10 positions match TRBD2. This CDR3 spans 15 amino acids. In germline, CDR1 is MNHEY, CDR2 SMNVEV (reference sequence). The V segment lost 1 base and the J segment 6 bases; nucleotides outside the gene matches: 4. Here the CDR3 reads CASSLYLAGADTQYF. The CDR3 DNA follows: TGTGCCAGCAGTTTATACCTAGCGGGAGCGGATACGCAGTATTTT.

This clone has only one observation. This chain connects TRBV6-2 or TRBV6-3 to TRBJ2-5, with D hard to call. The CDR3 extends over 12 amino acids. V shed 0 bases and J shed 4 bases, with 3 bases lying between them. The V gene's germline CDR1 is MNHEY and CDR2 SVGEGT. The chain's CDR3 is CASSYSAETQYF. CDR3 bases: TGTGCCAGCAGTTACTCAGCAGAGACCCAGTACTTC.

V and J are TRBV20-1 and TRBJ2-5; 7 bases map to TRBD2. Per the germline V gene, CDR1 is DFQATT and CDR2 is SNEGSKA (reference sequence). This CDR3 has 15 amino acids. The V and J ends lost 3 bases and 2 bases, in that order; junction bases with no gene match: 9. The CDR3 DNA reads TGCAGTGCTAGTAGTAGCGGGCCGGCGCAAGAGACCCAGTACTTC. Protein sequence: CSASSSGPAQETQYF.

This chain connects TRBV13 to TRBJ2-7, with unresolved D. The CDR3 is made up of 14 amino acids. Germline V lookup: CDR1 PRHDT, CDR2 FYEKMQ (reference sequence). Trimming removed 0 bases from V and 3 bases from J, with 9 bases in between. DNA for the CDR3: TGTGCCAGCAGCTTAGGGGCGGATTTCTACGAGCAGTACTTC. Translated, it gives CASSLGADFYEQYF. Drawing the rest from reference TRBV13 and TRBJ2-7, the complete variable domain is AAGVIQSPRHLIKEKRETATLKCYPIPRHDTVYWYQQGPGQDPQFLISFYEKMQSDKGSIPDRFSAQQFSDYHSELNMSSLELGDSALYFCASSLGADFYEQYFGPGTRLTVT.

This clone was counted between two and nine times. The chain recombines TRBV7-8 with TRBJ2-2; D is perhaps TRBD1 (6 bases). V dropped 3 bases and J dropped 6 bases, with 14 bases sitting between them. CDR3 length equals 15 residues. Per germline, CDR1 SGHVS and CDR2 FQNEAQ. CDR3 DNA sequence: TGTGCCAGCAGCTTCCGAATACAGGGAGCCGGGGAGCTGTTTTTT. It yields the protein CASSFRIQGAGELFF.

This chain uses TRBV9 with TRBJ1-5; D might be TRBD1 (5 bases). Trimming cost V 3 bases and J 6 bases, with 10 bases left between them. The CDR3 has 13 amino acids. Looked up from germline, CDR1 is SGDLS and CDR2 is YYNGEE. DNA of the CDR3: TGTGCCAGCAGCGGTGGTGACAGTCAGCCCCAGCATTTT. Translated: CASSGGDSQPQHF.

The chain carries TRBV30 and TRBJ2-5; 8 nucleotides match TRBD2. The CDR3 consists of 15 residues. Germline loops: CDR1 GTSNPN, CDR2 SVGIG (reference sequence). Trimming cost V 0 bases and J 4 bases; bases outside gene matches: 7. CDR3 DNA sequence: TGTGCCTGGAGTGTACGAGCGGGAGTGTTAGAGACCCAGTACTTC. Its protein is CAWSVRAGVLETQYF.